Reported below is one TCR beta chain. Assay used: immunoSEQ multiplex PCR; TCRdb lists only in-frame clones, some missing. The sample shows approximately 310,000 clones, 70% to 90% of them seen only once. This record comes from a study of blood T cell repertoires in COVID-19. The clonotype originates from a man aged 25 to 40 who had recovered from COVID-19. What was sequenced was PBMCs or T cells enriched from blood (not recorded which).

The CDR3 loop is CARSGGLAGNNEQFF. The CDR3 nucleotides read TGTGCCAGAAGCGGGGGACTAGCGGGTAACAATGAGCAGTTCTTC. The chain has TRBV5-3 and TRBJ2-1, with TRBD2 identical over 12 bases. TRBV5-3 is an ORF, with its function uncertain. V shed 4 bases and J 5 bases; nucleotides not matched to a gene: 4. This CDR3 spans 15 amino acids.